The clone carrying this T cell receptor beta chain has just a few counts. Its antigen is currently unknown. V dropped 4 bases and J dropped 1; count of bases not matched to a gene: 5. CDR1 and CDR2 (germline): SQVTM, ANQGSEA. The CDR3 loop spans 14 amino acids. Sequenced by immunoSEQ multiplex PCR; TCRdb stores in-frame clones only, minus some. The sample comprises approximately 5,000 clones, roughly 70% of which are singletons, and around 43% rests with the top ten. This record belongs to a study of CD8 T cell repertoires and HIV-1 epitope variants. Study as a whole: Controls included no peptide, Ebola AY9 epitope, and a CMV, EBV, flu pool.

Overall study findings and caveats: Of nine antigen-specific beta clonotypes, six or seven appeared to cross-react with escape variants.

Sequenced sample: cultured CD8+ T cells derived from PBMCs. The chain carries TRBV29-1 and TRBJ2-3; 7 nucleotides match TRBD2. The clonotype comes from a male donor with HIV. In DNA, the CDR3 is TGCAGCGTTGCGGGGGGAGTAGGCACAGATACGCAGTATTTT. Translated, it gives CSVAGGVGTDTQYF.